Listed below are T cell receptor beta chains from one sample, sequenced in a study of shared T cell receptors in the human thymus. Measured with immunoSEQ multiplex PCR; TCRdb has only the in-frame clones, and not every one. The sample has around 65,000 clones; about 95% are singletons. Material for sequencing was thymocytes. These receptors were collected from a human donor. Both conserved end residues are part of each CDR3. The order of the fields is clone size, V gene, CDR3 protein. Clone size appears in some rows only: once, few, many, or a class for an expanded clone.

clone size: .; V gene: TRBV7-9; CDR3 protein: CASSLEEGRGGSYNEQFF
clone size: .; V gene: TRBV19; CDR3 protein: CASTLKGLATYNEQFF
clone size: once; V gene: TRBV6-1; CDR3 protein: CASPRTGGDNEQFF
clone size: .; V gene: TRBV18; CDR3 protein: CASSPSRLVSQPQHF
clone size: .; V gene: TRBV6-5; CDR3 protein: CASSSGGNTIYF
clone size: .; V gene: TRBV5-1; CDR3 protein: CASSLWSDRGRLNEQFF
clone size: .; V gene: TRBV25-1; CDR3 protein: CASSRGLSNQPQHF
clone size: .; V gene: TRBV5-6; CDR3 protein: CASSRTGTGSSLETQYF
clone size: .; V gene: TRBV27; CDR3 protein: CASTSGGSLSSNYGYTF
clone size: .; V gene: TRBV7-6; CDR3 protein: CASSGGQPYGYTF
clone size: .; V gene: TRBV27; CDR3 protein: CASSGPGTGEYEQYF
clone size: .; V gene: TRBV27; CDR3 protein: CASSLSIRQLYNSPLHF
clone size: .; V gene: TRBV7-3; CDR3 protein: CASSFTNTGELFF
clone size: .; V gene: TRBV15; CDR3 protein: CATSRDPGREEEKLFF
clone size: .; V gene: TRBV6-1; CDR3 protein: CASSEDLRAVRYNQPQHF
clone size: .; V gene: TRBV6-6; CDR3 protein: CASSQTNRNEQFF
clone size: .; V gene: TRBV7-9; CDR3 protein: CASSLVRDRGYNEQFF
clone size: .; V gene: TRBV7-3; CDR3 protein: CASSAGQRNTEAFF
clone size: .; V gene: TRBV7-3; CDR3 protein: CASSWSASGGDSYEQYF
clone size: .; V gene: TRBV7-9; CDR3 protein: CASSRTGTYGYTF
clone size: .; V gene: TRBV27; CDR3 protein: CASSLSRRYTDTQYF
clone size: .; V gene: TRBV4-2; CDR3 protein: CASSPSGTRPSETQYF
clone size: .; V gene: TRBV7-6; CDR3 protein: CASSLGGDRGYNQPQHF
clone size: .; V gene: TRBV7-8; CDR3 protein: CASSPIGTGSYNSPLHF
clone size: .; V gene: TRBV4-3; CDR3 protein: CASSQGVTCSYNEQFF
clone size: .; V gene: TRBV27; CDR3 protein: CASSKKYLNTEAFF
clone size: .; V gene: TRBV18; CDR3 protein: CASSPGQGDVFEEDEQFF
clone size: once; V gene: TRBV5-5; CDR3 protein: CASSPGEFRDNSPLHF
clone size: once; V gene: TRBV23-1; CDR3 protein: CASRTNRGPYNEQFF
clone size: .; V gene: TRBV7-6; CDR3 protein: CASSPPFQETQYF
clone size: .; V gene: TRBV5-1; CDR3 protein: CASSPGGFSYEQYF
clone size: .; V gene: TRBV7-8; CDR3 protein: CASSFFDRTQETQYF
clone size: .; V gene: TRBV11-3; CDR3 protein: CASSSSHTKRYEQYF
clone size: .; V gene: TRBV14; CDR3 protein: CASSQVPGTRWPLPLTGELFF
clone size: .; V gene: TRBV5-6; CDR3 protein: CASSLSGRESGNTIYF
clone size: .; V gene: TRBV19; CDR3 protein: CASSLYPGTGGRGTHYEQYF
clone size: .; V gene: TRBV11-2; CDR3 protein: CASSRKAGSNTGELFF
clone size: .; V gene: TRBV4-3; CDR3 protein: CASSQDRTSFGKQETQYF
clone size: .; V gene: TRBV2; CDR3 protein: CASSEAQGRRVGANVLTF
clone size: .; V gene: TRBV5-1; CDR3 protein: CASSLYSPGREQGTQYF
clone size: once; V gene: TRBV5-6; CDR3 protein: CASSLNNQPQHF
clone size: .; V gene: TRBV4-2; CDR3 protein: CASSQGTGSFEQYF
clone size: .; V gene: TRBV7-6; CDR3 protein: CASSPRPRTSGGAQETQYF
clone size: .; V gene: TRBV7-2; CDR3 protein: CASSSWDRGQHEQYF
clone size: .; V gene: TRBV27; CDR3 protein: CASSLGTGGAHGYTF
clone size: .; V gene: TRBV6-5; CDR3 protein: CASSYPLGAGSYEQYF
clone size: .; V gene: TRBV9; CDR3 protein: CASSVFLAGDSSYNEQFF
clone size: .; V gene: TRBV11-2; CDR3 protein: CASRYQGADPNEKLFF
clone size: .; V gene: TRBV12-5; CDR3 protein: CASGLVGDREDTLRELFF
clone size: .; V gene: TRBV7-3; CDR3 protein: CASSLKRGSTDTQYF
clone size: once; V gene: TRBV5-6; CDR3 protein: CASSLGQPHSNQPQHF
clone size: .; V gene: TRBV27; CDR3 protein: CASSFSRSGELFF
clone size: .; V gene: TRBV7-3; CDR3 protein: CASSYRGTSGPYNEQFF
clone size: .; V gene: TRBV9; CDR3 protein: CASSARRSGREQYF
clone size: .; V gene: TRBV27; CDR3 protein: CASSKQRHVIGTDTQYF
clone size: .; V gene: TRBV15; CDR3 protein: CATSRAGTEANYGYTF
clone size: .; V gene: TRBV6-1; CDR3 protein: CAGGELFF
clone size: .; V gene: TRBV15; CDR3 protein: CATSTRQGRSYEQYF
clone size: .; V gene: TRBV7-9; CDR3 protein: CASSLGSFLQGASNQPQHF
clone size: .; V gene: TRBV7-9; CDR3 protein: CASSSRRTGYEQYF